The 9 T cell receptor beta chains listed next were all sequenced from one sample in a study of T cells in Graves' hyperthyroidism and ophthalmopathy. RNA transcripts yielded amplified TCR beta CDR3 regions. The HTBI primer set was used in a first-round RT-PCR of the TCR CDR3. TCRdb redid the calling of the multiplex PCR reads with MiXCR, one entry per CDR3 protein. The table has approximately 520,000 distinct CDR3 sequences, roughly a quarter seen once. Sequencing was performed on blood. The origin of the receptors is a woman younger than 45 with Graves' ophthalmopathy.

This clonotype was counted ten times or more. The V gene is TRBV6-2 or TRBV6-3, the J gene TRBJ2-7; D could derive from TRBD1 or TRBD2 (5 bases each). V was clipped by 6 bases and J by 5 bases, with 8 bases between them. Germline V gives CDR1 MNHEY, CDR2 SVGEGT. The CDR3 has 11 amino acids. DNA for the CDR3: TGTGCCAGCAGCAGGGACCACGAGCAGTACTTC. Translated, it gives CASSRDHEQYF.

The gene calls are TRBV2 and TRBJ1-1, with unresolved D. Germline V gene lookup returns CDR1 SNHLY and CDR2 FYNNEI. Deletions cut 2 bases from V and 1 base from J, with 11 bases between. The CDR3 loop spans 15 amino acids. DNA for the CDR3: TGTGCCAGCAGTGAATCAGTGGGAAGGAACACTGAAGCTTTCTTT. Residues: CASSESVGRNTEAFF. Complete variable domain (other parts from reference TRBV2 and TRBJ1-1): EPEVTQTPSHQVTQMGQEVILRCVPISNHLYFYWYRQILGQKVEFLVSFYNNEISEKSEIFDDQFSVERPDGSNFTLKIRSTKLEDSAMYFCASSESVGRNTEAFFGQGTRLTVV.

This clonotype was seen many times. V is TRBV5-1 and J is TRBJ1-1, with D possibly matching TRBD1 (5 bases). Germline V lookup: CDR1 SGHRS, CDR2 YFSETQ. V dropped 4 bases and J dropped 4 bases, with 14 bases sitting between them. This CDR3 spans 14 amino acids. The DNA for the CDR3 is TGCGCCAGCAGCAGTACGGCCCAGGGCACTGAAGCTTTCTTT. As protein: CASSSTAQGTEAFF.

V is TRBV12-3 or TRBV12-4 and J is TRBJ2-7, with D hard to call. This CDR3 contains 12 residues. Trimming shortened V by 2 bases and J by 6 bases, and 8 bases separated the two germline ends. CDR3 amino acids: CASSLSWSEQYF. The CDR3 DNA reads TGTGCCAGCAGTTTAAGTTGGAGCGAGCAGTACTTC.

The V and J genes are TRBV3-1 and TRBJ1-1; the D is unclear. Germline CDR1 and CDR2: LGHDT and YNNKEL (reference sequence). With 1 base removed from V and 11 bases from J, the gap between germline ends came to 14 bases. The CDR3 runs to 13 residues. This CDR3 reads CASSQVSRTMAFF. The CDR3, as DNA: TGTGCCAGCAGCCAAGTTTCACGGACGATGGCTTTCTTT.

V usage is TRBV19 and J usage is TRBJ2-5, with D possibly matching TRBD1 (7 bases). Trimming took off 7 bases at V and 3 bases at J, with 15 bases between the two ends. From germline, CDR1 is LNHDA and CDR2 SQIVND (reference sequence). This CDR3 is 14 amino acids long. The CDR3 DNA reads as TGTGCCAGTATCGGCGGGACAGAAAAAGAGACCCAGTACTTC. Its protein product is CASIGGTEKETQYF.

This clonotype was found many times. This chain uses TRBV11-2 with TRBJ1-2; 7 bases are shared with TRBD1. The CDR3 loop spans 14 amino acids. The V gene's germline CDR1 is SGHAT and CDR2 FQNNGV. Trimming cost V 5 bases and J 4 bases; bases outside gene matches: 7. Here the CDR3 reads CASSPGQTIYGYTF. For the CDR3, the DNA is TGTGCCAGCAGCCCGGGACAGACGATCTATGGCTACACCTTC.

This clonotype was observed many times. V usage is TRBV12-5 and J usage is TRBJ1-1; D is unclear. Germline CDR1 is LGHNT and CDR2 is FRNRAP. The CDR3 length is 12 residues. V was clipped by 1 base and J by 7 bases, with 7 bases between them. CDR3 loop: CASGLGSVEAFF. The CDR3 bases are TGTGCTAGTGGTTTGGGATCGGTTGAAGCTTTCTTT.

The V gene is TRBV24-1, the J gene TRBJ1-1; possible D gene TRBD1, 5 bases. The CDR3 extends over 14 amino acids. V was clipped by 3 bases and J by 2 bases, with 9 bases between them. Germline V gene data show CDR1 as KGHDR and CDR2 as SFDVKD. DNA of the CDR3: TGTGCCACCAGTGATAGGGGAAAAAACACTGAAGCTTTCTTT. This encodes CATSDRGKNTEAFF.